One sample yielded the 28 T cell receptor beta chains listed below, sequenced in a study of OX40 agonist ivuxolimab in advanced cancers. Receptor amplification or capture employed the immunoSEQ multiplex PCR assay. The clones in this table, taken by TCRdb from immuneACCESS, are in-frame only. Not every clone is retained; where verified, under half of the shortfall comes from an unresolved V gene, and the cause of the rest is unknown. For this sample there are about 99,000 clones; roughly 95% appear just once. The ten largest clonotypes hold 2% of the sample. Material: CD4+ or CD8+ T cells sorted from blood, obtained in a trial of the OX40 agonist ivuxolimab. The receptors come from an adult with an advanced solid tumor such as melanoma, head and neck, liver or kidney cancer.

Here the CDR3 DNA reads TGTGCCATCAGTGATCGGGGGGCCAACTCCTACGAGCAGTACTTC. Its protein product is CAISDRGANSYEQYF. The rearrangement links TRBV10-3 to TRBJ2-7, with D possibly matching TRBD2 (7 bases). Trimming stripped 3 bases from V and 0 bases from J, with 12 bases between. There are 15 residues in the CDR3. The germline gives CDR1 ENHRY, CDR2 SYGVKD.

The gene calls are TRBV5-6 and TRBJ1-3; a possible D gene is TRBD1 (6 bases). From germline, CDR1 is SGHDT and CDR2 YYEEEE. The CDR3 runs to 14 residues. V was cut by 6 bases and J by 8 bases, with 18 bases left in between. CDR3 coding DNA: TGTGCCAGCAAGATGACAGGTTTGGCGGACACCATATATTTT. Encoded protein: CASKMTGLADTIYF.

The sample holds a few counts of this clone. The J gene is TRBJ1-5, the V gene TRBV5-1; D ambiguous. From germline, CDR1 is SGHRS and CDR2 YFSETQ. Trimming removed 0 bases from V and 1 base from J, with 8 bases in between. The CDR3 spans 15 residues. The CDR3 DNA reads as TGCGCCAGCAGCTTGGTAGGTGGAAGCAATCAGCCCCAGCATTTT. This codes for CASSLVGGSNQPQHF.

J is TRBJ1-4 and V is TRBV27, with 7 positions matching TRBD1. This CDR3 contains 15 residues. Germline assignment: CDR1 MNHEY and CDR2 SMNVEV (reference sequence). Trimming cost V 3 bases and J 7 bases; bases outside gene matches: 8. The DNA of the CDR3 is TGTGCCAGCAGTTTCGACCCGACAGGGATTGAAAAACTGTTTTTT. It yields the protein CASSFDPTGIEKLFF.

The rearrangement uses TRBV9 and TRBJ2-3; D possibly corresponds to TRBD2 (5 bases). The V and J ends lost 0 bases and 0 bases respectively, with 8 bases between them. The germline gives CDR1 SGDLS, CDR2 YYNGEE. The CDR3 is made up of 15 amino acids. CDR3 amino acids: CASSVEGESTDTQYF. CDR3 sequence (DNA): TGTGCCAGCAGCGTAGAGGGAGAAAGCACAGATACGCAGTATTTT. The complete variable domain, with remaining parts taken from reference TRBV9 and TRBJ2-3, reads DSGVTQTPKHLITATGQRVTLRCSPRSGDLSVYWYQQSLDQGLQFLIQYYNGEERAKGNILERFSAQQFPDLHSELNLSSLELGDSALYFCASSVEGESTDTQYFGPGTRLTVL.

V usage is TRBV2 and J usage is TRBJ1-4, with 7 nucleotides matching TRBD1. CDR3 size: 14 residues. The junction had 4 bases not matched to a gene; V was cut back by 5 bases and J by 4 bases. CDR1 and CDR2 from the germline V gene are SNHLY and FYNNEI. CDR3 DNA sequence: TGTGCCAGCAGTTTGACAGGGAGTAATGAAAAACTGTTTTTT. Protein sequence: CASSLTGSNEKLFF.

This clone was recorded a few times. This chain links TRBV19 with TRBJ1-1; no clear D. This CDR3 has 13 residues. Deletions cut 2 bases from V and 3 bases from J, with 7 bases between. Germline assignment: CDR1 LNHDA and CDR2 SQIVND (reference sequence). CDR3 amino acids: CASSISTDTEAFF. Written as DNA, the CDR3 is TGTGCCAGTAGTATAAGCACAGACACTGAAGCTTTCTTT.

The CDR3 loop reads CASTSTRPQGANVLTF. The CDR3 region has the DNA TGTGCCAGCACCTCTACCAGGCCTCAAGGGGCCAACGTCCTGACTTTC. The J gene is TRBJ2-6, the V gene TRBV27; D remains unclear. This CDR3 comprises 16 residues. CDR1 and CDR2 from the germline V gene are MNHEY and SMNVEV (reference sequence). Trimming removed 7 bases at V and 4 bases at J, with 17 bases between.

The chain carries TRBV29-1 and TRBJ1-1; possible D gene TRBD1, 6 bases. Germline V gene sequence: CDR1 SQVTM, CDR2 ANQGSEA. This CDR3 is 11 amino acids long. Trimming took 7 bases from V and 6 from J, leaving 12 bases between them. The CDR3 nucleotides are TGCAGCGCCGGGGGGGCGGCTGAAGCTTTCTTT. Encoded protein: CSAGGAAEAFF.

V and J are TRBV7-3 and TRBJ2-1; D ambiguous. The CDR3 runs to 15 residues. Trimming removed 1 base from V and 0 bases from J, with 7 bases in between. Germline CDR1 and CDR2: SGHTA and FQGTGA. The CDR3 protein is CASSLKDDSYNEQFF. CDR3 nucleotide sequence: TGTGCCAGCAGCTTAAAGGACGACTCCTACAATGAGCAGTTCTTC.

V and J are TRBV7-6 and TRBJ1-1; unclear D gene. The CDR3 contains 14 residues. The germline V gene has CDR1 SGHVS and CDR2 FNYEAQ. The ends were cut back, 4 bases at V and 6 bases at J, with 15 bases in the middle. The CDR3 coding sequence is TGTGCCAGCAGCTCCGGGATGAGCCGGGCTGAAGCTTTCTTT. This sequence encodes CASSSGMSRAEAFF.

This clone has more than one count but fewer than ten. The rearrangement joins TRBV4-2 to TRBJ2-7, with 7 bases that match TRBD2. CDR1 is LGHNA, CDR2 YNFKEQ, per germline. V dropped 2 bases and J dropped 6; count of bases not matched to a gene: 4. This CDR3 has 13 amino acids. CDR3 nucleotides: TGTGCCAGCAGCCAACGGCTAGCGGTCGAGCAGTACTTC. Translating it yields CASSQRLAVEQYF.

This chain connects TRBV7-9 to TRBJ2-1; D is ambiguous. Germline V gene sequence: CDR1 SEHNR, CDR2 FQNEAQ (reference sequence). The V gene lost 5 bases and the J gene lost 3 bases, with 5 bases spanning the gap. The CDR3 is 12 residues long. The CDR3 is CASSRNYNEQFF. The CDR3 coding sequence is TGTGCCAGCAGCCGGAACTACAATGAGCAGTTCTTC.

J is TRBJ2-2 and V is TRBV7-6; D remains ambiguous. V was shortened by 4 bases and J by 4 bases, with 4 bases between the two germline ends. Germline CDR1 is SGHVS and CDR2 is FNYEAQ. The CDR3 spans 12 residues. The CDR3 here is CASSSGTGELFF. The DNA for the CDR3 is TGTGCCAGCAGCTCAGGCACCGGGGAGCTGTTTTTT.

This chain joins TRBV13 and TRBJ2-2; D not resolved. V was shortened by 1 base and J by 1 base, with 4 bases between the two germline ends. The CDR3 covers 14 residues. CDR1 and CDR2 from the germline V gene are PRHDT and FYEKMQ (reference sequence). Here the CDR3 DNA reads TGTGCCAGCAGCTTAGCCAGGAACACCGGGGAGCTGTTTTTT. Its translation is CASSLARNTGELFF.

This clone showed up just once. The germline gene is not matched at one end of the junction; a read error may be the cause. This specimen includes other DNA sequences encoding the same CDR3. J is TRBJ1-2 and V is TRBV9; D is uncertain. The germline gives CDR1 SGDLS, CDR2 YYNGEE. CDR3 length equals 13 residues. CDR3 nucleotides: TGTGCCAGCAGCAGATCGGACGGAGATGGCTATACCTTC. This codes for CASSRSDGDGYTF.

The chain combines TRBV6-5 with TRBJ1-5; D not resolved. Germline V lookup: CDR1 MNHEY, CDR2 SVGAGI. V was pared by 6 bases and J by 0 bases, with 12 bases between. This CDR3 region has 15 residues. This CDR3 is CASSPRGYSNQPQHF. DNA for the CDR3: TGTGCCAGCAGCCCCCGAGGGTATAGCAATCAGCCCCAGCATTTT.

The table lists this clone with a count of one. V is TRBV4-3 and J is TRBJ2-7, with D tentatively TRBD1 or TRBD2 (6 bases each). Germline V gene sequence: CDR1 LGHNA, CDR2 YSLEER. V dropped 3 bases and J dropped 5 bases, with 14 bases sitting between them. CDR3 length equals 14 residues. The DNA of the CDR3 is TGCGCCAGCAGCCATAGGGGGACTCAGAACGAGCAGTACTTC. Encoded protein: CASSHRGTQNEQYF.

CDR3 sequence reads: CASSPGPSTDTQYF. CDR3 nucleotides: TGTGCCAGCAGTCCCGGGCCCAGCACAGATACGCAGTATTTT. This chain uses TRBV6-6 with TRBJ2-3; D is undetermined. V was clipped by 5 bases and J by 0 bases, with 9 bases between them. Germline V gene lookup returns CDR1 MNHNY and CDR2 SVGAGI (reference sequence). This CDR3 is 14 amino acids long.

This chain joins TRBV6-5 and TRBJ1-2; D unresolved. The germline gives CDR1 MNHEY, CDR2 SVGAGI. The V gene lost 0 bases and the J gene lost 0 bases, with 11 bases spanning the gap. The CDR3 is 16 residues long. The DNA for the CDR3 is TGTGCCAGCAGTTACTCGCCGAAGGTCGCTAACTATGGCTACACCTTC. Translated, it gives CASSYSPKVANYGYTF.

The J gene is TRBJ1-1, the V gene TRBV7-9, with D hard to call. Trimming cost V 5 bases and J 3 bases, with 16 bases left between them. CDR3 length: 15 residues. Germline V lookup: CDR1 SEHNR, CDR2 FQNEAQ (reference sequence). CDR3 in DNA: TGTGCCAGCAGCCCCAGACCCATAAAGGACACTGAAGCTTTCTTT. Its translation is CASSPRPIKDTEAFF. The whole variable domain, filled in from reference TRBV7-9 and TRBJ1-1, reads DTGVSQNPRHKITKRGQNVTFRCDPISEHNRLYWYRQTLGQGPEFLTYFQNEAQLEKSRLLSDRFSAERPKGSFSTLEIQRTEQGDSAMYLCASSPRPIKDTEAFFGQGTRLTVV.

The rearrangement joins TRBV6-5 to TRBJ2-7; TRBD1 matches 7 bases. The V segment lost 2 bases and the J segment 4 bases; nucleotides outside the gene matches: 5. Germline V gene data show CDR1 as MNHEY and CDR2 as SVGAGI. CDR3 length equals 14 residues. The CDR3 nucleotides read TGTGCCAGCAGTTACGGGACAGAGATATACGAGCAGTACTTC. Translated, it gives CASSYGTEIYEQYF.

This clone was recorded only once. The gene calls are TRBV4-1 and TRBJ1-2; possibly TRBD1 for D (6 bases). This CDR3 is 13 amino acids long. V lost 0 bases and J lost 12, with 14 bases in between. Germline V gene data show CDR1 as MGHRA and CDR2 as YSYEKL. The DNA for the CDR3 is TGCGCCAGCAGCCAAGAGAGGGGGGCATCGCACACCTTC. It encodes CASSQERGASHTF.

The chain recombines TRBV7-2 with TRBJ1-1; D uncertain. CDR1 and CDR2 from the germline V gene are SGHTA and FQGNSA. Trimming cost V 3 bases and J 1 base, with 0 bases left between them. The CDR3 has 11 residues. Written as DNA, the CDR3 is TGTGCCAGCAGCTTGAACACTGAAGCTTTCTTT. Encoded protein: CASSLNTEAFF.

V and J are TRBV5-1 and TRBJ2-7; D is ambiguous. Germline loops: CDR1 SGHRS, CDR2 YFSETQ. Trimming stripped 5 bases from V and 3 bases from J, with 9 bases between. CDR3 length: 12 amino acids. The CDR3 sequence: CASRLGDYEQYF. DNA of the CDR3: TGCGCCAGCAGACTTGGAGACTACGAGCAGTACTTC.

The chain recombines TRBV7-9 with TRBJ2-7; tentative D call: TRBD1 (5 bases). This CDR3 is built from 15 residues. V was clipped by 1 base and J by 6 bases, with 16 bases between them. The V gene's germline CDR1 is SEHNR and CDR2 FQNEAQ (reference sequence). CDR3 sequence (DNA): TGTGCCAGCAGCTTAGTTTCGTCAGGGCAGGGCGAGCAGTACTTC. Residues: CASSLVSSGQGEQYF.

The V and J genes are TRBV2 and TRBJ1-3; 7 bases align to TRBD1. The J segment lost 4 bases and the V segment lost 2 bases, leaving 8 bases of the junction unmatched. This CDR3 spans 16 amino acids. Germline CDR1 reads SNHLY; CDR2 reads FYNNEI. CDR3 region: CASSERRGGAGNTIYF. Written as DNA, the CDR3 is TGTGCCAGCAGTGAAAGGAGAGGGGGCGCGGGAAACACCATATATTTT. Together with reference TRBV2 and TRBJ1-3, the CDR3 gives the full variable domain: EPEVTQTPSHQVTQMGQEVILRCVPISNHLYFYWYRQILGQKVEFLVSFYNNEISEKSEIFDDQFSVERPDGSNFTLKIRSTKLEDSAMYFCASSERRGGAGNTIYFGEGSWLTVV.

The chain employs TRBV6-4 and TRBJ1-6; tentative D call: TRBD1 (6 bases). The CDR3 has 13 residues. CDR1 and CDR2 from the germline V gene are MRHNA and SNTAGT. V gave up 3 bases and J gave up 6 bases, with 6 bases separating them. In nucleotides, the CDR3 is TGTGCCAGCAGTGAGGACAGTAATTCACCCCTCCACTTT. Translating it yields CASSEDSNSPLHF.